Each of the 8 T cell receptor beta chains below was sequenced from the same sample in a study of blood T cell repertoires in COVID-19. The table came from immunoSEQ multiplex PCR; TCRdb's copy has only in-frame clones and leaves some out. The sample records fewer than 450,000 clones, approximately 91% being singletons. Sequencing was carried out using PBMCs or T cells enriched from blood (not recorded which). The source of these receptors is a woman between 40 and 50 years old with acute COVID-19.

V and J are TRBV3-1 (or the pseudogene TRBV3-2) and TRBJ2-7; D unresolved. The germline V and J ends were trimmed by 3 bases and 5 bases, with 14 bases remaining between them. This CDR3 region has 14 residues. The germline CDR1 and CDR2 sequences are LGHDT and YNNKEL (reference sequence). As DNA, the CDR3 is TGTGCCAGCAGCCACTTTCTCAGATTGCACGAGCAGTACTTC. Encoded protein: CASSHFLRLHEQYF.

The J gene is TRBJ2-7, the V gene TRBV29-1; possible D gene TRBD2, 6 bases. The V end was cut by 7 bases, the J end by 7 bases, with 20 bases between. The CDR3 totals 13 residues. Per the germline V gene, CDR1 is SQVTM and CDR2 is ANQGSEA. In DNA form, the CDR3 reads TGCAGCGGCTGGGAGGCAAATCTCCGGGAGCAGTACTTC. Translating gives CSGWEANLREQYF.

This clone appeared a single time. J is TRBJ2-7 and V is TRBV19, with 7 bases matching TRBD1. The CDR3 runs 15 residues. The V gene's germline CDR1 is LNHDA and CDR2 SQIVND (reference sequence). V gave up 5 bases and J gave up 5 bases; unmatched junction bases: 12. This CDR3 reads CASSPAGTVPHEQYF. CDR3 sequence (DNA): TGTGCCAGTAGTCCAGCCGGGACAGTTCCCCACGAGCAGTACTTC.

This clone occurred once. The chain has TRBV18 and TRBJ1-2, with no clear D. Trimming removed 1 base at V and 3 bases at J, with 6 bases between. Germline loops: CDR1 KGHSH, CDR2 LQKENI. The CDR3 sequence is 13 residues long. The CDR3 loop is CASSPQTDYGYTF. CDR3 sequence (DNA): TGTGCCAGCTCACCACAAACGGACTATGGCTACACCTTC. The full variable domain, with the rest looked up from reference TRBV18 and TRBJ1-2, is NAGVMQNPRHLVRRRGQEARLRCSPMKGHSHVYWYRQLPEEGLKFMVYLQKENIIDESGMPKERFSAEFPKEGPSILRIQQVVRGDSAAYFCASSPQTDYGYTFGSGTRLTVV.

The chain uses TRBV6-5 and TRBJ2-1, with 7 bases matching TRBD2. Trimming cost V 10 bases and J 4 bases; bases outside gene matches: 10. The CDR3 runs to 14 residues. The germline CDR1 and CDR2 sequences are MNHEY and SVGAGI. The CDR3 protein is CAISGGGPYNEQFF. CDR3 coding DNA: TGTGCCATCTCTGGGGGGGGACCGTACAATGAGCAGTTCTTC.

This clone was recorded only once. The chain is built from TRBV19 and TRBJ1-5; TRBD1 matches at 7 bases. This CDR3 is 18 amino acids long. Per germline, CDR1 LNHDA and CDR2 SQIVND (reference sequence). V was clipped by 6 bases and J by 2 bases; unmatched bases: 16. The CDR3 is CASSLRQGRRIGNQPQHF. The CDR3 DNA sequence: TGTGCCAGTAGCCTTAGACAGGGACGAAGGATAGGCAATCAGCCCCAGCATTTT.

The chain joins TRBV19 to TRBJ1-1; D may be TRBD1 (5 bases). V was pared by 5 bases and J by 4 bases, with 14 bases between. Germline-derived CDR1 and CDR2 are LNHDA and SQIVND (reference sequence). CDR3 length: 14 residues. In nucleotides, the CDR3 is TGTGCCAGTAGTTTCGGGGGGGAGAGCACTGAAGCTTTCTTT. Translating it yields CASSFGGESTEAFF.

The chain carries TRBV7-2 and TRBJ2-1; a possible D gene is TRBD2 (6 bases). The length of the CDR3 is 17 residues. Germline V gene lookup returns CDR1 SGHTA and CDR2 FQGNSA. The V end lost 5 bases, the J end lost 3 bases, and 20 bases lay between the germline ends. The CDR3 loop is CASSPNGASAGYNEQFF. The CDR3 bases are TGTGCCAGCAGCCCGAATGGGGCTAGCGCTGGCTACAATGAGCAGTTCTTC.